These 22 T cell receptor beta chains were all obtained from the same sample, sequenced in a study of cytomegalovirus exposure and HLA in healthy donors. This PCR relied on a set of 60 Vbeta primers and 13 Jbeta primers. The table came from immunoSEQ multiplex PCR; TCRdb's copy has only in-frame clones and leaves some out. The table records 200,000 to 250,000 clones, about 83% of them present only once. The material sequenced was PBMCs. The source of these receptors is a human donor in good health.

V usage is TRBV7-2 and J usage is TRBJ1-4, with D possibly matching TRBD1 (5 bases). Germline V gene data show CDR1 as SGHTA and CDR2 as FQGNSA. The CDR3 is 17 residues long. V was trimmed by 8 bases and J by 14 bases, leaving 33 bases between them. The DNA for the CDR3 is TGTGCCAGCGGACCGAGGGCGGGGGGAGTAAGTCCGTCGAAGCTGTTTTTT. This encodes CASGPRAGGVSPSKLFF. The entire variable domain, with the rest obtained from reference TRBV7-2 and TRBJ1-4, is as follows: GAGVSQSPSNKVTEKGKDVELRCDPISGHTALYWYRQSLGQGLEFLIYFQGNSAPDKSGLPSDRFSAERTGGSVSTLTIQRTQQEDSAVYLCASGPRAGGVSPSKLFFGSGTQLSVL.

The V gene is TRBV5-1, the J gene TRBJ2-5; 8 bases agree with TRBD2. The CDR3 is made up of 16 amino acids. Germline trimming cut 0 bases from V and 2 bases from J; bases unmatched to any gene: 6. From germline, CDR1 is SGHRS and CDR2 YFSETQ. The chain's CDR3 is CASSLVVSGIQETQYF. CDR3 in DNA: TGCGCCAGCAGCTTGGTGGTTAGCGGGATTCAAGAGACCCAGTACTTC.

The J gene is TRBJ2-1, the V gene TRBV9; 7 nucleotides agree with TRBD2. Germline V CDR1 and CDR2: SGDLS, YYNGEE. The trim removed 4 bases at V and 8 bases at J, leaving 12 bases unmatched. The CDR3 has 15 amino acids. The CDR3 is CASSLSWGGKDEQFF. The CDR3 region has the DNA TGTGCCAGCAGCCTCTCGTGGGGGGGAAAGGATGAGCAGTTCTTC.

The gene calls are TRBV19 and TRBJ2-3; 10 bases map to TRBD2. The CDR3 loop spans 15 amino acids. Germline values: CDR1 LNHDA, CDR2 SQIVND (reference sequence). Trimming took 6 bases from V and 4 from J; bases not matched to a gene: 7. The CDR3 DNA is TGTGCCAGTAGCAATCTAGCGGGAGACGCAGATACGCAGTATTTT. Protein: CASSNLAGDADTQYF.

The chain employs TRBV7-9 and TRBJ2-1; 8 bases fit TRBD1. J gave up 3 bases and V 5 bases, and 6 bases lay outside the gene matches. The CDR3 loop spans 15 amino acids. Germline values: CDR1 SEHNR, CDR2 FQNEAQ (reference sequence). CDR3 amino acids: CASSPPGTGYNEQFF. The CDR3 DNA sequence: TGTGCCAGCAGCCCCCCCGGGACAGGCTACAATGAGCAGTTCTTC.

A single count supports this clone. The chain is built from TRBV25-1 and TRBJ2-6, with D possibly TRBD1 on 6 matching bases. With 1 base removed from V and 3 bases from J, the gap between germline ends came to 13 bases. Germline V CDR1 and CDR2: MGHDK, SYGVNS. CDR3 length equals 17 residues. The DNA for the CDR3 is TGTGCCAGCAGTGAATCACAGGGAAGAGGTGGGGCCAACGTCCTGACTTTC. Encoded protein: CASSESQGRGGANVLTF.

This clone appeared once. The CDR3 region has the DNA TGTGCCAGCAGTCGGCAGGGGTTGAAACTTGAAGCTTTCTTT. Its protein product is CASSRQGLKLEAFF. The chain combines TRBV28 with TRBJ1-1; possible D gene TRBD1, 6 bases. The CDR3 length is 14 residues. With 5 bases removed from V and 7 bases from J, the gap between germline ends came to 17 bases. The V gene's germline CDR1 is MDHEN and CDR2 SYDVKM.

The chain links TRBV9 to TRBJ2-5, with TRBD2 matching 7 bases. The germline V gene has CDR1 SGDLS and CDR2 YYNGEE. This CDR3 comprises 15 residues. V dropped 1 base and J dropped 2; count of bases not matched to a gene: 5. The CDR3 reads CASSVSGRAQETQYF. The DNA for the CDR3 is TGTGCCAGCAGCGTAAGTGGGAGGGCTCAAGAGACCCAGTACTTC.

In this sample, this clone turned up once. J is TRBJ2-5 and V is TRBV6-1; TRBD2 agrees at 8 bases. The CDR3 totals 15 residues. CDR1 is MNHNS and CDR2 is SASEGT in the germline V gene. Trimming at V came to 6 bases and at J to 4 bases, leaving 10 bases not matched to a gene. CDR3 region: CASSSRTSSRETQYF. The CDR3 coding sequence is TGTGCCAGCAGCTCCAGGACTAGCTCTAGAGAGACCCAGTACTTC.

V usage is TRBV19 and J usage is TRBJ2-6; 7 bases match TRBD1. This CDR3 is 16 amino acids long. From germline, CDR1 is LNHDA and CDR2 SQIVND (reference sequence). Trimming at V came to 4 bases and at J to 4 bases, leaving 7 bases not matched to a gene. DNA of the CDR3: TGTGCCAGTAGTAAAAAGACAGGGCCCGGGGCCAACGTCCTGACTTTC. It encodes CASSKKTGPGANVLTF.

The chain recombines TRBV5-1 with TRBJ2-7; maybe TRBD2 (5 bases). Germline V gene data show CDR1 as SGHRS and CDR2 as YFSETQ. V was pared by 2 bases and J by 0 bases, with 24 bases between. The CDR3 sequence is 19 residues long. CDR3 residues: CASSFGLVGERESSYEQYF. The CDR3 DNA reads TGCGCCAGCAGCTTTGGGCTAGTCGGTGAGAGGGAGAGCTCCTACGAGCAGTACTTC.

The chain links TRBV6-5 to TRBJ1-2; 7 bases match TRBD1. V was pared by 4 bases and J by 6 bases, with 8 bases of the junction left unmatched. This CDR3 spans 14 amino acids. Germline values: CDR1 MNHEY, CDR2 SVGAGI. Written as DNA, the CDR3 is TGTGCCAGCAGTTTCGACAGGGAAAGAAATGGCTACACCTTC. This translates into CASSFDRERNGYTF.

The CDR3 spells CASSLVAGPYNEQFF. The CDR3 DNA is TGCGCCAGCAGCTTGGTAGCGGGACCCTACAATGAGCAGTTCTTC. The chain employs TRBV5-1 and TRBJ2-1; 8 nucleotides match TRBD2. V lost 0 bases, J lost 2 bases, and 1 base stayed unmatched. CDR3 length equals 15 residues. Germline CDR1 reads SGHRS; CDR2 reads YFSETQ.

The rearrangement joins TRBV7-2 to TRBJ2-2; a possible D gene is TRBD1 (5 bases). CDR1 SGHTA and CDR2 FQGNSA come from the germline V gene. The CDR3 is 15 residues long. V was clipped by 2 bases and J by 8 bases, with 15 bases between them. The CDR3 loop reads CASSLLGQRKGELFF. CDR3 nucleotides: TGTGCCAGCAGCTTATTGGGGCAGAGAAAGGGGGAGCTGTTTTTT.

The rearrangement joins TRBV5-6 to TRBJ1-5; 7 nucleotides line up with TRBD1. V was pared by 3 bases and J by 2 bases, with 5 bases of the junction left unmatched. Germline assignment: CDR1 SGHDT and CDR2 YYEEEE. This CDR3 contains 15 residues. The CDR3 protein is CASSWGGQGNQPQHF. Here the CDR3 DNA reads TGTGCCAGCAGCTGGGGCGGACAGGGCAATCAGCCCCAGCATTTT.

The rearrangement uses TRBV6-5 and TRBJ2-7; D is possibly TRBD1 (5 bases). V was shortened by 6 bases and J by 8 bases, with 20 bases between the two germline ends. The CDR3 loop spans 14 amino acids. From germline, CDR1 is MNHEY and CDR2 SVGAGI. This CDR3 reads CASRIPGPMGQQYF. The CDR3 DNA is TGTGCCAGCAGAATTCCGGGCCCAATGGGGCAGCAGTACTTC.

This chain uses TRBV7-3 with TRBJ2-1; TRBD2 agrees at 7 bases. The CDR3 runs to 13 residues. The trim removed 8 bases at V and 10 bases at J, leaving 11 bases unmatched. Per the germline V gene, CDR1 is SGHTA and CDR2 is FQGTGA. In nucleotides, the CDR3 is TGTGCCAGCGGGGACGGGAGCGGGACCGAGCAGTTCTTC. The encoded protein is CASGDGSGTEQFF. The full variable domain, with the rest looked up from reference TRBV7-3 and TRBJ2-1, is GAGVSQTPSNKVTEKGKYVELRCDPISGHTALYWYRQSLGQGPEFLIYFQGTGAADDSGLPNDRFFAVRPEGSVSTLKIQRTERGDSAVYLCASGDGSGTEQFFGPGTRLTVL.

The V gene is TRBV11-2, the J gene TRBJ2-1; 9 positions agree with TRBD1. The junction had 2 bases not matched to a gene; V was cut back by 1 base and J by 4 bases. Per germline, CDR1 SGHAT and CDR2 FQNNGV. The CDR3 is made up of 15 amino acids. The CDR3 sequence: CASSLGQGGYNEQFF. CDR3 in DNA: TGTGCCAGCAGCTTAGGACAGGGGGGATACAATGAGCAGTTCTTC.

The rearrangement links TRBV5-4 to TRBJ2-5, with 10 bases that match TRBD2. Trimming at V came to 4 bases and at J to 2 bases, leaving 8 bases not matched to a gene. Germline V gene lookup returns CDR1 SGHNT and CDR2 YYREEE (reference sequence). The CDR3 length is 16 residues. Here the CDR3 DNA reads TGTGCCAGCAGCGGGGCCGGGACTAGCGCTCAAGAGACCCAGTACTTC. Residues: CASSGAGTSAQETQYF.

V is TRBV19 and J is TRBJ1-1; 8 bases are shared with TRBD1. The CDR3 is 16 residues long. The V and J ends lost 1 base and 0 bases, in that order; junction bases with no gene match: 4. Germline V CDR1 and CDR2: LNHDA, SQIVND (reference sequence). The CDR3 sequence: CASSIGTGRMNTEAFF. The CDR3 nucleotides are TGTGCCAGTAGTATAGGGACAGGGAGGATGAACACTGAAGCTTTCTTT.

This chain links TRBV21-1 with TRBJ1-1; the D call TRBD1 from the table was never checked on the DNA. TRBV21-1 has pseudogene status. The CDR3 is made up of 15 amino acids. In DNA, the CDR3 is TGTGCCAGCAGCGCTCGACAGGGGGCCAGAGCTGAAGCTTTCTTT. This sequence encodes CASSARQGARAEAFF.

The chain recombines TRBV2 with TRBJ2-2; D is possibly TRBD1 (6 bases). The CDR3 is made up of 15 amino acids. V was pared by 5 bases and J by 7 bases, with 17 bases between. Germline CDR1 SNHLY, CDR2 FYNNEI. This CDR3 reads CASSFSPQGVGELFF. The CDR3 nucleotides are TGTGCCAGCAGTTTCTCCCCACAGGGAGTCGGGGAGCTGTTTTTT.